Listed below are T cell receptor beta chains from one sample, sequenced in a study of T cell responses to AZD1222 COVID-19 vaccine. Generated by immunoSEQ multiplex PCR, the TCRdb table keeps only in-frame clones and is missing some. The data show some 130,000 clones, more than 75% seen once. The sample consisted of peripheral blood, taken on day 0 of AZD1222 vaccination. Source of these receptors: an adult in good health. CDR3s include the opening cysteine and the closing phenylalanine or tryptophan. D genes are given only for firm matches. Some rows have no size entry. The others give once, few or many, or a class for an expanded clone.

clone_size	j_call	v_call	d_call	cdr3_aa	cdr3_nt
NA	TRBJ2-7	TRBV28	TRBD1	CATYTGGYEQYF	TGTGCCACTTACACAGGGGGCTACGAGCAGTACTTC
NA	TRBJ2-1	TRBV9	TRBD1	CASSVAIGQGSNEQFF	TGTGCCAGCAGCGTAGCCATCGGACAGGGAAGCAATGAGCAGTTCTTC
few	TRBJ1-5	TRBV11-3	NA	CASSLDSGRNQPQHF	TGTGCCAGCAGCTTAGATTCAGGGAGGAATCAGCCCCAGCATTTT
NA	TRBJ2-1	TRBV5-1	NA	CATQQGAASYNEQFF	TGCGCCACCCAACAAGGCGCCGCTTCCTACAATGAGCAGTTCTTC
NA	TRBJ2-5	TRBV5-1	TRBD1	CASSLGQGIQETQYF	TGCGCCAGCAGCTTGGGACAGGGGATACAAGAGACCCAGTACTTC
NA	TRBJ2-7	TRBV9	TRBD1	CASSPRGDRVSYEQYF	TGTGCCAGCAGCCCCCGTGGGGACAGGGTCTCCTACGAGCAGTACTTC
NA	TRBJ1-1	TRBV7-9	NA	CASSPRIGPNTEAFF	TGTGCCAGCAGCCCTAGAATAGGCCCGAACACTGAAGCTTTCTTT
once	TRBJ2-2	TRBV30	NA	CAWSANRETGELFF	TGTGCCTGGAGTGCTAACAGGGAAACCGGGGAGCTGTTTTTT
NA	TRBJ1-5	TRBV19	TRBD1	CASRDRGKGNQPQHF	TGTGCCAGTAGGGACAGGGGAAAGGGCAATCAGCCCCAGCATTTT
NA	TRBJ1-1	TRBV15	NA	CATSRDKNTEAFF	TGTGCCACCAGCAGGGACAAGAACACTGAAGCTTTCTTT
NA	TRBJ1-2	TRBV6-5	NA	CASRPQGGYGYTF	TGTGCCAGCAGGCCCCAGGGCGGCTATGGCTACACCTTC
NA	TRBJ1-1	TRBV11-2	NA	CASSLTGAPTTNTEAFF	TGTGCCAGCAGCTTGACAGGCGCGCCGACAACGAACACTGAAGCTTTCTTT
NA	TRBJ2-1	TRBV28	NA	CASSFSGRSSYNEQFF	TGTGCCAGCAGTTTTTCCGGCCGCAGCTCCTACAATGAGCAGTTCTTC
few	TRBJ2-7	TRBV5-5	NA	CASSLDGFTYEQYF	TGTGCCAGCAGCTTGGACGGCTTCACCTACGAGCAGTACTTC
NA	TRBJ1-5	TRBV5-1	NA	CASSLDAGPQHF	TGCGCCAGCAGCTTGGACGCGGGGCCCCAGCATTTT
NA	TRBJ1-6	TRBV6-5	NA	CASSLAGGNNSPLHF	TGTGCCAGCAGCCTGGCCGGGGGTAATAATTCACCCCTCCACTTT
NA	TRBJ2-2	TRBV18	NA	CASSPPIQGTNTGELFF	TGTGCCAGCTCACCACCTATACAGGGCACGAACACCGGGGAGCTGTTTTTT
once	TRBJ2-2	TRBV19	NA	CASSIRPNTGELFF	TGTGCCAGTAGTATACGGCCGAACACCGGGGAGCTGTTTTTT
NA	TRBJ2-7	TRBV20-1	NA	CSARRTDEQYF	TGCAGTGCTCGGAGGACCGACGAGCAGTACTTC
NA	TRBJ1-4	TRBV5-1	NA	CASRGGLSNEKLFF	TGCGCCAGCAGGGGCGGACTCTCTAATGAAAAACTGTTTTTT
NA	TRBJ2-5	TRBV5-1	NA	CASSLASRAGTQYF	TGCGCCAGCAGCTTGGCCTCGAGGGCGGGAACCCAGTACTTC
NA	TRBJ1-1	TRBV5-1	NA	CASSLEGFTEAFF	TGCGCCAGCAGCTTGGAAGGATTCACTGAAGCTTTCTTT
once	TRBJ1-2	TRBV6-1	TRBD1	CASSDRAGGDYGYTF	TGTGCCAGCAGTGATCGGGCAGGGGGCGACTATGGCTACACCTTC
NA	TRBJ1-5	TRBV7-8	NA	CASSLEWTFGNQPQHF	TGTGCCAGCAGCTTAGAATGGACGTTCGGCAATCAGCCCCAGCATTTT
NA	TRBJ2-4	TRBV28	NA	CASYTWAGSGKNIQYF	TGTGCCAGCTATACCTGGGCCGGGAGTGGCAAAAACATTCAGTACTTC
NA	TRBJ1-1	TRBV14	NA	CASRRTGLTEAFF	TGTGCCAGCAGACGAACGGGTCTCACTGAAGCTTTCTTT
NA	TRBJ2-2	TRBV7-9	NA	CASSLTATGELFF	TGTGCCAGCAGCTTGACCGCCACCGGGGAGCTGTTTTTT
once	TRBJ1-6	TRBV18	TRBD1	CASSPRRGQGAIYSPLHF	TGTGCCAGCTCACCCCGGAGGGGACAGGGGGCCATATATTCACCCCTCCACTTT
few	TRBJ1-6	TRBV4-1	NA	CASSLQKGSNSPLHF	TGCGCCAGCAGCCTACAGAAGGGGAGTAATTCACCCCTCCACTTT
NA	TRBJ2-7	TRBV13	TRBD1	CASSTHRDRSFDEQYF	TGTGCCAGCAGTACACACCGGGACAGGTCCTTCGACGAGCAGTACTTC
NA	TRBJ1-6	TRBV11-2	TRBD1	CASSPRTGSTSPLHF	TGTGCCAGCAGCCCCCGGACAGGGAGTACTTCACCCCTCCACTTT
NA	TRBJ1-1	TRBV15	NA	CATSPPWGVKGAFF	TGTGCCACCAGCCCCCCTTGGGGGGTAAAGGGCGCTTTCTTT
NA	TRBJ1-1	TRBV30	NA	CSRTADMNTEAFF	TGTAGTAGGACAGCGGACATGAACACTGAAGCTTTCTTT